The T cell receptor (beta chain) under discussion was sequenced for a study of blood T cell repertoires in COVID-19 (TCRdb year 2020). With regard to the full study: Samples from collaborators originated in the United States, Italy and Spain and spanned both the acute and convalescent phases of COVID-19. The prospective study material was composed of cDNA or gDNA derived from T cells, B-cell-depleted T cells, or PBMCs. Deeply sampled blood TCRbeta repertoires from subjects exposed to, actively infected with, or recovered from COVID-19 were included in the dataset. A freely available public database, intended as a resource for researchers studying the immune response to SARS-CoV-2, is where the repertoires were released. The samples were drawn from the first 160 participants of the ongoing ImmuneRACE study and from about 1,200 subjects provided by 6 global collaborators. Nearly every sample came with metadata listing a de-identified subject ID, COVID-19 status, age in years and sex. Where available, HLA class I and class II types were taken from metadata supplied by the sample provider and were not determined by assay-based typing. Results and caveats for the whole study, not just this receptor: The amount of clinical and demographic metadata varied by source and participant and was provided uncurated.

TCRbeta CDR3 regions were amplified from genomic DNA by means of the immunoSEQ Assay, a bias-controlled multiplex PCR. From the authors' description of their analysis: The number of nucleated cells in each sample was estimated from the amplification of reference gene primers within the assay. To quantify the absolute abundance of each unique TCRbeta CDR3 rearrangement, sequence reads were collapsed and filtered. Productive Simpson clonality was computed per sample as the square root of Simpson's diversity index over productive rearrangements. Drawn from immuneACCESS, this table holds only the in-frame rearrangements with V and J called that TCRdb kept. Clones are partly lost; checked studies trace under half to an unresolved V gene and leave the rest unexplained. V and J calls and clone size follow that table, whereas D and trimming were derived from the DNA. The table for this sample lists roughly 290,000 clones; 75% to 90% of them were counted only once. The ten largest clones add up to 2.1% of the sample.

In the case of this clone: Its binding antigen is unknown. No qualities accompany the bases; no much larger clone lies one base away.

The germline V gene (reference sequence) sets CDR1 to LNHDA and CDR2 to SQIVND. The CDR3 has 15 amino acids, counting the end cysteine and phenylalanine. The DNA shown is the 45-base CDR3, in frame from base 1. The V and J ends are trimmed by 3 bases and 2 bases, leaving 12 bases between them. Another Seattle source contributed samples from volunteer blood donors who had recovered from COVID-19. The collaborating institutions used their own protocols to collect whole blood in K2EDTA tubes. For TCRbeta analysis, collaborators shipped samples as frozen whole blood, isolated PBMCs, or DNA extracted from either of those sample types.

The TCR originated in a young woman who had recovered from COVID-19. The chain is made from TRBV19 and TRBJ2-3; matching of 5 bases hints at TRBD1 as the D gene. Sequenced input: peripheral blood. Here the CDR3 is given as CASSIFTGPTDTQYF. In nucleotides, the sequence is TGTGCCAGTAGTATTTTCACAGGTCCCACAGATACGCAGTATTTT.